The rows below give T cell receptor beta chains drawn from one sample of a study of blood T cell repertoires in COVID-19. Clones were sequenced by immunoSEQ multiplex PCR, and TCRdb holds only the in-frame ones, with some missing. The sample lists approximately 150,000 clones, roughly 91% seen once, with approximately 5% in the top ten. Sample: peripheral blood. Receptors originate from a man younger than 30 with COVID-19, enrolled during active disease. Both conserved end residues are part of each CDR3. The D gene is left open where the match is weak. For some rows the clone size is stated as once, few or many, or as a class when expanded; others skip it.

d_gene	abundance	j_gene	v_gene	CDR3aa	CDR3nt
NA	NA	TRBJ2-3	TRBV2	CASSVSLRESSDTQYF	TGTGCCAGCAGTGTGTCCCTCCGGGAGTCATCAGATACGCAGTATTTT
TRBD1	NA	TRBJ1-1	TRBV16	CASSHGAQGGMNTEAFF	TGTGCCAGCAGCCATGGGGCACAGGGGGGAATGAACACTGAAGCTTTCTTT
NA	NA	TRBJ2-7	TRBV29-1	CSVVGAYDEQYF	TGCAGCGTTGTTGGAGCCTACGACGAGCAGTACTTC
NA	NA	TRBJ2-2	TRBV28	CASSPPAGHTGELFF	TGTGCCAGCAGTCCTCCGGCAGGGCACACCGGGGAGCTGTTTTTT
TRBD1	NA	TRBJ1-3	TRBV4-1	CASSHLGQGTGNTIYF	TGCGCCAGCAGCCACCTCGGACAGGGGACAGGAAACACCATATATTTT
NA	NA	TRBJ2-4	TRBV5-1	CASSLRADLGGAKNIQYF	TGCGCCAGCAGCTTGAGAGCGGACCTAGGAGGGGCCAAAAACATTCAGTACTTC
TRBD1	NA	TRBJ1-4	TRBV19	CASSNQGAQTNEKLFF	TGTGCCAGTAGTAACCAGGGGGCGCAGACGAATGAAAAACTGTTTTTT
NA	NA	TRBJ2-7	TRBV19	CASSPLPTGSYEQYF	TGTGCCAGTAGTCCCCTTCCTACAGGGTCCTACGAGCAGTACTTC
TRBD1	NA	TRBJ1-1	TRBV6-5	CASSYRPGGLFPEAFF	TGTGCCAGCAGTTACCGCCCAGGGGGCCTATTTCCGGAAGCTTTCTTT
NA	NA	TRBJ2-2	TRBV19	CASRGVQGRWTGELFF	TGTGCCAGTAGGGGCGTACAGGGACGGTGGACCGGGGAGCTGTTTTTT
TRBD2	once	TRBJ2-3	TRBV18	CASSQPGLAGGPDTQYF	TGTGCCAGCTCACAACCGGGACTAGCGGGAGGGCCCGATACGCAGTATTTT
NA	NA	TRBJ2-3	TRBV9	CASSPPSDTQYF	TGTGCCAGCAGTCCCCCTTCGGATACGCAGTATTTT
TRBD2	NA	TRBJ2-2	TRBV29-1	CSVESGRTSTGELFF	TGCAGCGTTGAGAGCGGGAGGACGAGCACCGGGGAGCTGTTTTTT
TRBD2	NA	TRBJ2-7	TRBV9	CASSVGLAGGLNF	TGTGCCAGCAGCGTTGGACTAGCGGGAGGGCTTAACTTC
NA	NA	TRBJ2-7	TRBV2	CASSERGMASYEQYF	TGTGCCAGCAGTGAAAGGGGGATGGCCTCCTACGAGCAGTACTTC
NA	NA	TRBJ1-5	TRBV16	CASSHSYGDGSNQPQHF	TGTGCCAGCAGCCATTCCTACGGGGATGGGAGCAATCAGCCCCAGCATTTT
NA	NA	TRBJ2-7	TRBV19	CASSIRTASGEQYF	TGTGCCAGTAGTATCCGGACAGCCTCGGGGGAGCAGTACTTC
NA	once	TRBJ2-1	TRBV19	CASNDGVGARGNNEQFF	TGTGCCAGTAATGATGGGGTGGGGGCTCGAGGGAACAATGAGCAGTTCTTC
TRBD2	NA	TRBJ2-1	TRBV4-3	CASSQVRFSGTYEQFF	TGCGCCAGCAGCCAAGTCCGTTTTAGCGGGACTTATGAGCAGTTCTTC
NA	NA	TRBJ1-4	TRBV7-9	CASSPPRGKLFF	TGTGCCAGCAGCCCCCCGCGGGGAAAACTGTTTTTT
NA	NA	TRBJ2-7	TRBV5-5	CASSFMGGQGSYEQYF	TGTGCCAGCAGCTTTATGGGAGGTCAGGGTTCCTACGAGCAGTACTTC
TRBD2	NA	TRBJ2-7	TRBV27	CASSSSGGEAYEQYF	TGTGCCAGCAGTTCATCGGGGGGAGAGGCCTACGAGCAGTACTTC
NA	NA	TRBJ2-1	TRBV4-3	CASSQYTPISGDYNEQFF	TGCGCCAGCAGCCAATATACCCCCATATCGGGAGACTACAATGAGCAGTTCTTC
TRBD1	NA	TRBJ2-7	TRBV5-6	CASSLIRGPSSYEQYF	TGTGCCAGCAGCTTGATCAGGGGGCCTAGCTCCTACGAGCAGTACTTC
TRBD1	NA	TRBJ2-2	TRBV6-5	CASSYGTVNTGELFF	TGTGCCAGCAGTTACGGGACAGTGAACACCGGGGAGCTGTTTTTT
NA	NA	TRBJ1-2	TRBV24-1	CATSDTRQVGYTF	TGTGCCACCAGTGACACCCGGCAGGTTGGCTACACCTTC